These T cell receptor beta chains were read from a single sample in a study of blood T cell repertoires in COVID-19. The protocol was immunoSEQ multiplex PCR, while the TCRdb copy is restricted to in-frame clones and leaves out a portion. This sample has 100,000 to 150,000 clones, with 86% found just once. Source material: peripheral blood. These receptors came from a woman aged 70-85 years with COVID-19, enrolled during active disease. CDR3s include the opening cysteine and the closing phenylalanine or tryptophan. The order of the fields is clone size, D gene, CDR3 length, V gene, J gene, CDR3 protein, CDR3 DNA. The D gene is left open where the match is weak. For some rows the clone size is stated as once, few or many, or as a class when expanded; others skip it.

>NA|TRBD1|16|TRBV5-1|TRBJ2-7
CASSSPGTGSPHEQYF
TGCGCCAGCAGCAGTCCGGGGACAGGGTCCCCCCACGAGCAGTACTTC
>NA|TRBD2|15|TRBV27|TRBJ2-7
CASSLSLGLAHEQYF
TGTGCCAGCAGTTTATCCCTCGGACTAGCCCACGAGCAGTACTTC
>NA|TRBD2|16|TRBV5-1|TRBJ2-1
CASSPPGGLSRNEQFF
TGCGCCAGCAGCCCTCCGGGGGGGTTGTCTCGGAATGAGCAGTTCTTC
>NA|NA|16|TRBV10-3|TRBJ1-6
CAISPSGLKSNSPLHF
TGTGCCATCAGTCCCTCTGGGCTCAAGAGTAATTCACCCCTCCACTTT
>NA|NA|12|TRBV29-1|TRBJ2-7
CSARDSLEGQYF
TGCAGCGCCCGGGACTCTCTAGAAGGGCAGTACTTC
>once|NA|14|TRBV24-1|TRBJ1-1
CATRQRGRDTEAFF
TGTGCCACCCGCCAGCGGGGGCGCGACACTGAAGCTTTCTTT
>NA|TRBD1|15|TRBV7-2|TRBJ1-5
CASSLAGQLREPQHF
TGTGCCAGCAGCTTAGCGGGACAGCTAAGAGAGCCCCAGCATTTT
>NA|NA|16|TRBV3-1/TRBV3-2|TRBJ1-6
CASSRLSGRGNSPLHF
TGTGCCAGCAGCCGGCTGTCCGGCAGGGGCAATTCACCCCTCCACTTT
>NA|TRBD1|18|TRBV19|TRBJ1-3
CASSIPPFGQGAGNTIYF
TGTGCCAGTAGTATCCCCCCATTCGGACAGGGGGCCGGAAACACCATATATTTT
>NA|TRBD1|14|TRBV7-2|TRBJ1-1
CASSWDRVNTEAFF
TGTGCCAGCAGCTGGGACAGGGTGAACACTGAAGCTTTCTTT
>once|NA|13|TRBV6-6|TRBJ1-2
CASRSSDSYGYTF
TGTGCCAGCAGGTCCTCCGACAGCTATGGCTACACCTTC
>once|NA|14|TRBV5-1|TRBJ1-5
CASSPGSGNQPQHF
TGCGCCAGCAGCCCGGGTTCGGGGAATCAGCCCCAGCATTTT
>NA|NA|15|TRBV11-2|TRBJ2-7
CASSRARGLSYEQYF
TGTGCCAGCAGCAGAGCGAGGGGACTCTCCTACGAGCAGTACTTC
>once|NA|14|TRBV25-1|TRBJ2-3
CASRREGFTDTQYF
TGTGCCAGCCGGCGTGAGGGCTTCACAGATACGCAGTATTTT
>few|NA|14|TRBV3-1/TRBV3-2|TRBJ1-1
CASSHYGRDTEAFF
TGTGCCAGCAGCCATTACGGGCGGGACACTGAAGCTTTCTTT
>NA|NA|14|TRBV11-2|TRBJ2-3
CASSLLVGVDTQYF
TGTGCCAGCAGCTTATTGGTGGGAGTGGATACGCAGTATTTT